This TCR beta chain was captured in a study of shared clonotypes between healthy human individuals. General study results and limits: Larger estimated richness was generally seen in naive subsets than in memory subsets. Shared clonotypes: roughly 4.7% naive CD4, 3% to 3.5% naive CD8, roughly 2.4% memory CD4, about 0.4% memory CD8.

Trimming removed 2 bases from V and 9 bases from J; junction bases left unmatched: 9. CDR3 length: 14 amino acids. Per the germline V gene, CDR1 is GTSNPN and CDR2 is SVGIG (reference sequence). Genomic DNA per cell subset filled all wells of several immunoSEQ plates. Sequencing used immunoSEQ multiplex PCR; TCRdb keeps in-frame clones, though not all of them. This sample has millions of clones; approximately 94% occur once, and the top ten carry over 0.12%. As for this clone: The antigen is undetermined.

Material: naive CD4+ T cells sorted from blood. Subset: CD45RA+ positively selected. V is TRBV30 and J is TRBJ1-1; TRBD1 agrees at 10 bases. The source of this sequence is a young man in good health. The CDR3 spells CAWSYDRGLTQAFF. As DNA, the CDR3 is TGTGCCTGGAGTTACGACAGGGGGCTGACCCAAGCTTTCTTT.